A single sample gave rise to the 32 T cell receptor beta chains below, sequenced in a study of T cells in Graves' hyperthyroidism and ophthalmopathy. RNA transcripts gave rise to amplified TCR beta CDR3 regions. Primed by the HTBI set, a first-round RT-PCR was run on the TCR CDR3. Using its own MiXCR run on the multiplex PCR reads, TCRdb lists one record per CDR3 protein. The table records hundreds of thousands of distinct CDR3 sequences, 15% to 20% of them present only once. The sequencing sample was made of blood. The receptors were sampled from a man aged 40-50 years with Graves' ophthalmopathy.

V usage is TRBV7-8 and J usage is TRBJ1-6; no clear D. The germline V gene has CDR1 SGHVS and CDR2 FQNEAQ. This CDR3 spans 15 amino acids. V dropped 7 bases and J dropped 4 bases, with 14 bases sitting between them. The CDR3 coding sequence is TGTGCCAGCACCCTGACACAGACTTATAATTCACCCCTCCACTTT. Amino acid sequence: CASTLTQTYNSPLHF.

The chain uses TRBV4-3 and TRBJ2-3, with 9 bases lining up with TRBD2. V shed 0 bases, J shed 1 base, and the junction held 5 bases outside the gene matches. This CDR3 has 17 amino acids. Germline V gene lookup returns CDR1 LGHNA and CDR2 YSLEER. The CDR3 region has the DNA TGCGCCAGCAGCCAAGATCGACTAGCGGTCGGCACAGATACGCAGTATTTT. This translates into CASSQDRLAVGTDTQYF.

This clonotype came up a few times. The chain links TRBV13 to TRBJ1-6, with 8 bases matching TRBD1. The CDR3 length is 18 residues. CDR1 and CDR2 (germline): PRHDT, FYEKMQ (reference sequence). The V gene end was trimmed by 5 bases and the J gene end by 0 bases; junction bases not matched to a gene: 9. The CDR3 DNA reads TGTGCCAGCAGCCCGACAGGGGAGAGAGGCTCCTATAATTCACCCCTCCACTTT. It yields the protein CASSPTGERGSYNSPLHF.

This clonotype was seen many times. The chain has TRBV5-1 and TRBJ1-1; no reliable D call. Germline V gene lookup returns CDR1 SGHRS and CDR2 YFSETQ. Trimming took off 3 bases at V and 1 base at J, with 10 bases between the two ends. The CDR3 consists of 14 residues. The CDR3 loop is CASSSHTPNTEAFF. DNA for the CDR3: TGCGCCAGCAGCTCGCATACACCGAACACTGAAGCTTTCTTT. The variable domain in full, with the rest retrieved from reference TRBV5-1 and TRBJ1-1, is KAGVTQTPRYLIKTRGQQVTLSCSPISGHRSVSWYQQTPGQGLQFLFEYFSETQRNKGNFPGRFSGRQFSNSRSEMNVSTLELGDSALYLCASSSHTPNTEAFFGQGTRLTVV.

This clonotype occurred once. This chain connects TRBV15 to TRBJ1-2; 8 nucleotides match TRBD1. Germline V gene sequence: CDR1 LNHNV, CDR2 YYDKDF (reference sequence). The CDR3 runs to 13 residues. The junction had 5 bases not matched to a gene; V was cut back by 9 bases and J by 2 bases. The chain's CDR3 is CATSRQGNYGYTF. The CDR3 DNA sequence: TGTGCCACTTCTAGACAGGGGAACTATGGCTACACCTTC.

This clonotype showed up just a few times. The chain is built from TRBV28 and TRBJ2-3; 12 bases fit TRBD2. Germline V gives CDR1 MDHEN, CDR2 SYDVKM. V was clipped by 5 bases and J by 0 bases; unmatched bases: 3. The CDR3 length is 16 residues. The CDR3 spells CASSATSGRSTDTQYF. Written as DNA, the CDR3 is TGTGCCAGCAGTGCCACTAGCGGGAGGAGCACAGATACGCAGTATTTT.

The V and J genes are TRBV9 and TRBJ2-2; TRBD2 might be the D (5 bases). The germline V gene encodes CDR1 SGDLS and CDR2 YYNGEE. CDR3 length equals 17 residues. Trimming stripped 0 bases from V and 4 bases from J, with 16 bases between. CDR3 region: CASSVARETVATGELFF. CDR3 DNA sequence: TGTGCCAGCAGCGTAGCTAGGGAGACGGTGGCCACCGGGGAGCTGTTTTTT. Based on the CDR3 plus reference TRBV9 and TRBJ2-2, the full variable domain is DSGVTQTPKHLITATGQRVTLRCSPRSGDLSVYWYQQSLDQGLQFLIQYYNGEERAKGNILERFSAQQFPDLHSELNLSSLELGDSALYFCASSVARETVATGELFFGEGSRLTVL.

The gene calls are TRBV6-1 and TRBJ2-1, with D maybe TRBD2 (5 bases). The ends were cut back, 6 bases at V and 6 bases at J, with 12 bases in the middle. The CDR3 is 13 amino acids. Germline values: CDR1 MNHNS, CDR2 SASEGT. CDR3 sequence reads: CASSAEGFNEQFF. The CDR3 region has the DNA TGTGCCAGCAGCGCTGAGGGTTTCAATGAGCAGTTCTTC.

This clonotype came up a few times. The V gene is TRBV5-5, the J gene TRBJ2-7; 9 bases match TRBD2. The CDR3 length is 16 residues. Trimming removed 0 bases from V and 3 bases from J; junction bases left unmatched: 7. CDR1 and CDR2 from the germline V gene are SGHKS and YYEKEE (reference sequence). Written as DNA, the CDR3 is TGTGCCAGCAGCTTGGAGGTAGCGGGGGCCTTCTACGAGCAGTACTTC. This encodes CASSLEVAGAFYEQYF.

This clonotype was observed at least ten times. The chain has TRBV12-3 or TRBV12-4 and TRBJ2-3; D is unresolved. This CDR3 has 14 residues. V lost 5 bases to trimming and J lost 0 bases, with 9 bases between them. The CDR3: CASSHGFSTDTQYF. The CDR3 DNA sequence: TGTGCCAGCAGTCACGGATTTAGCACAGATACGCAGTATTTT.

This clonotype was detected many times. This chain links TRBV11-2 with TRBJ1-5; D is perhaps TRBD1 (5 bases). The CDR3 is made up of 16 amino acids. Between the trimmed V and J ends, which lost 0 bases and 2 bases, there was a span of 11 bases. Per the germline V gene, CDR1 is SGHAT and CDR2 is FQNNGV. The CDR3 loop reads CASSLDAWGGNQPQHF. The CDR3 region has the DNA TGTGCCAGCAGCTTAGATGCCTGGGGGGGCAATCAGCCCCAGCATTTT.

The chain is built from TRBV6-2 or TRBV6-3 and TRBJ2-5; 7 bases are a match to TRBD2. The germline gives CDR1 MNHEY, CDR2 SVGEGT. This CDR3 has 13 residues. V lost 4 bases to trimming and J lost 7 bases; unmatched junction nucleotides: 6. Written as DNA, the CDR3 is TGTGCCAGCAGTTTAGCGGGTCCCGGGACCCAGTACTTC. This gives the protein CASSLAGPGTQYF.

This clonotype occurred many times. The chain recombines TRBV7-2 with TRBJ2-7; the match to TRBD2 covers 8 bases. Germline CDR1 SGHTA, CDR2 FQGNSA. This CDR3 comprises 15 residues. The J segment lost 2 bases and the V segment lost 1 base, leaving 4 bases of the junction unmatched. The CDR3 reads CASSLEETSAYEQYF. For the CDR3, the DNA is TGTGCCAGCAGCTTAGAAGAGACTAGCGCCTACGAGCAGTACTTC.

The gene calls are TRBV18 and TRBJ2-3; D is unresolved. This CDR3 region has 11 residues. Germline assignment: CDR1 KGHSH and CDR2 LQKENI. Trimming pared 9 bases from V and 6 bases from J, leaving 10 bases between. Written as DNA, the CDR3 is TGTGCCAGTTCTCACGACGATACGCAGTATTTT. Amino acids: CASSHDDTQYF.

This clonotype was observed at least ten times. The V and J genes are TRBV6-2 or TRBV6-3 and TRBJ2-7; TRBD2 is a possible D gene (5 bases). Germline V gene data show CDR1 as MNHEY and CDR2 as SVGEGT. V was pared by 6 bases and J by 2 bases, with 11 bases between. This CDR3 has 13 amino acids. The CDR3 bases are TGTGCCAGCAGGCTAGCCCAAACCTACGAGCAGTACTTC. Translated, it gives CASRLAQTYEQYF.

Only one count was recorded for this clonotype. In this CDR3 the conserved last residue, phenylalanine or tryptophan, is missing, so a read error is likely. The J gene is TRBJ1-5, the V gene TRBV27, with D tentatively TRBD1 (5 bases). This CDR3 has 15 residues. V gave up 2 bases and J gave up 1 base, with 9 bases separating them. Germline V gene lookup returns CDR1 MNHEY and CDR2 SMNVEV (reference sequence). CDR3 nucleotide sequence: TGTGCCAGCAGTTTACTGCCAGGGAGCAATCAGCCCCAGCATCTT. Amino acid sequence: CASSLLPGSNQPQHL.

Here the CDR3 reads CSAQTPTGEQYF. CDR3 sequence (DNA): TGCAGTGCTCAAACACCGACAGGCGAGCAGTACTTC. This chain links TRBV20-1 with TRBJ2-7; tentatively, D is TRBD1 (6 bases). V shed 5 bases and J shed 6 bases, with 14 bases lying between them. Germline CDR1 DFQATT, CDR2 SNEGSKA (reference sequence). CDR3 length: 12 amino acids.

The rearrangement links TRBV10-3 to TRBJ2-3; 10 nucleotides line up with TRBD1. Looked up from germline, CDR1 is ENHRY and CDR2 is SYGVKD. V was pared by 4 bases and J by 3 bases, with 4 bases of the junction left unmatched. This CDR3 has 15 amino acids. The CDR3, as DNA: TGTGCCATCAGTGTTGGGACAGGGGCTACAGATACGCAGTATTTT. Residues: CAISVGTGATDTQYF.

The gene calls are TRBV6-2 or TRBV6-3 and TRBJ2-5, with 8 bases matching TRBD1. The CDR3 runs to 15 residues. V dropped 5 bases and J dropped 5; count of bases not matched to a gene: 10. The germline gives CDR1 MNHEY, CDR2 SVGEGT. Here the CDR3 reads CASSTSGGPVETQYF. The CDR3, as DNA: TGTGCCAGCAGTACCTCAGGGGGCCCTGTGGAGACCCAGTACTTC.

In its sample, this clonotype was seen many times. The CDR3 sequence is CASSRPDPSYNEQFF. The CDR3 DNA reads TGTGCCAGCAGTAGACCGGACCCCTCCTACAATGAGCAGTTCTTC. The chain employs TRBV2 and TRBJ2-1; D unclear. The CDR3 extends over 15 amino acids. The germline V gene has CDR1 SNHLY and CDR2 FYNNEI. Trimming pared 5 bases from V and 0 bases from J, leaving 11 bases between. The complete variable domain, with remaining parts taken from reference TRBV2 and TRBJ2-1, reads EPEVTQTPSHQVTQMGQEVILRCVPISNHLYFYWYRQILGQKVEFLVSFYNNEISEKSEIFDDQFSVERPDGSNFTLKIRSTKLEDSAMYFCASSRPDPSYNEQFFGPGTRLTVL.

The V and J genes are TRBV14 and TRBJ1-1; tentatively, D is TRBD1 (5 bases). The CDR3 runs to 15 residues. Trimming took 3 bases from V and 2 from J, leaving 13 bases between them. CDR1 and CDR2 from the germline V gene are SGHDN and FVKESK. The CDR3, as DNA: TGTGCCAGCAGCCAGGCTACAGGCGCTAACACTGAAGCTTTCTTT. This translates into CASSQATGANTEAFF.

The chain carries TRBV14 and TRBJ2-7, with 10 bases matching TRBD1. The CDR3 spans 14 residues. Trimming at V came to 4 bases and at J to 7 bases, leaving 7 bases not matched to a gene. Germline lookup yields CDR1 SGHDN and CDR2 FVKESK. This CDR3 is CASSPLGTGDEQYF. The CDR3, as DNA: TGTGCCAGCAGCCCCTTGGGGACAGGGGATGAGCAGTACTTC. The full variable domain, rest sourced from reference TRBV14 and TRBJ2-7, is EAGVTQFPSHSVIEKGQTVTLRCDPISGHDNLYWYRRVMGKEIKFLLHFVKESKQDESGMPNNRFLAERTGGTYSTLKVQPAELEDSGVYFCASSPLGTGDEQYFGPGTRLTVT.

For the CDR3, the DNA is TGTGCCAGCAGTTACTCCCTTGGGACAGGGGCAGGGGATACGCAGTATTTT. Its protein is CASSYSLGTGAGDTQYF. J is TRBJ2-3 and V is TRBV6-5, with 10 bases lining up with TRBD1. The CDR3 is 17 residues long. Per germline, CDR1 MNHEY and CDR2 SVGAGI. V gave up 0 bases and J gave up 6 bases; unmatched junction bases: 9.

The V gene is TRBV28, the J gene TRBJ2-2; TRBD1 matches at 9 bases. Germline lookup yields CDR1 MDHEN and CDR2 SYDVKM. The V segment lost 11 bases and the J segment 0 bases; nucleotides outside the gene matches: 4. The CDR3 runs to 14 residues. The CDR3 region is CASGQGSNTGELFF. CDR3 nucleotides: TGTGCCTCAGGACAGGGGTCGAACACCGGGGAGCTGTTTTTT.

This clonotype turned up a few times. The V call is TRBV2, the J call TRBJ1-2; 8 positions match TRBD1. CDR1 SNHLY and CDR2 FYNNEI come from the germline V gene. The CDR3 length is 14 residues. V dropped 6 bases and J dropped 4; count of bases not matched to a gene: 7. CDR3 DNA: TGTGCCAGCAGGAGGGAGCAGGGGGCCTATGGCTACACCTTC. Translation gives CASRREQGAYGYTF.

In its sample, this clonotype was seen a few times. The rearrangement uses TRBV7-9 and TRBJ1-2; possible D gene TRBD1, 6 bases. The CDR3 covers 15 residues. V lost 6 bases to trimming and J lost 7 bases, with 21 bases between them. Looked up from germline, CDR1 is SEHNR and CDR2 is FQNEAQ (reference sequence). Written as DNA, the CDR3 is TGTGCCAGCAGACCCCGGGACAAGCAAGCTCTTGGCTACACCTTC. Translation: CASRPRDKQALGYTF.

This clonotype occurred many times. This chain connects TRBV11-2 to TRBJ2-1, with a tentative D call TRBD2 (6 bases). The CDR3 spans 17 residues. Germline V gene lookup returns CDR1 SGHAT and CDR2 FQNNGV. Trimming removed 8 bases at V and 7 bases at J, with 27 bases between. The CDR3 sequence: CASAGGWVAIGGNEQFF. The CDR3 DNA reads as TGTGCCAGCGCCGGGGGTTGGGTAGCGATCGGGGGTAATGAGCAGTTCTTC. The variable domain in full, completed from reference TRBV11-2 and TRBJ2-1, reads EAGVAQSPRYKIIEKRQSVAFWCNPISGHATLYWYQQILGQGPKLLIQFQNNGVVDDSQLPKDRFSAERLKGVDSTLKIQPAKLEDSAVYLCASAGGWVAIGGNEQFFGPGTRLTVL.

This clonotype was picked up a small number of times. The rearrangement joins TRBV30 to TRBJ2-1; D possibly uses TRBD1 or TRBD2 (5 bases each). Germline V gives CDR1 GTSNPN, CDR2 SVGIG (reference sequence). V lost 8 bases and J lost 5, with 13 bases in between. CDR3 size: 12 residues. CDR3 DNA: TGTGCCCTGAACCGGGGACACAATGAGCAGTTCTTC. It codes for CALNRGHNEQFF.

The CDR3 bases are TGCTCCCGGACTAGCGGGGGGAGACACGAGCAGTACTTC. Translation gives CSRTSGGRHEQYF. This chain connects TRBV20-1 to TRBJ2-7; 14 bases align to TRBD2. The CDR3 is 13 residues long. Germline lookup yields CDR1 DFQATT and CDR2 SNEGSKA (reference sequence).

The chain links TRBV2 to TRBJ1-3; TRBD1 matches at 7 bases. The CDR3 contains 16 residues. Germline loops: CDR1 SNHLY, CDR2 FYNNEI. V shed 5 bases and J 0 bases; nucleotides not matched to a gene: 7. CDR3 amino acids: CASSPPGQCSGNTIYF. The DNA for the CDR3 is TGTGCCAGCAGTCCACCGGGACAGTGCTCTGGAAACACCATATATTTT. Variable domain in full (rest from reference TRBV2 and TRBJ1-3): EPEVTQTPSHQVTQMGQEVILRCVPISNHLYFYWYRQILGQKVEFLVSFYNNEISEKSEIFDDQFSVERPDGSNFTLKIRSTKLEDSAMYFCASSPPGQCSGNTIYFGEGSWLTVV.

This clonotype has ten or more counts. This rearrangement joins TRBV28 to TRBJ1-6, with 12 bases aligning to TRBD1. With V trimmed by 6 bases and J by 10 bases, 7 bases remained unmatched. This CDR3 is built from 15 residues. The V gene's germline CDR1 is MDHEN and CDR2 SYDVKM. CDR3 DNA sequence: TGTGCCAGCAGGGCCCGGGACAGGGGGCGGTCACCCCTCCACTTT. Its translation is CASRARDRGRSPLHF.

This clonotype has a count of ten or more. The V and J genes are TRBV2 and TRBJ1-2; 8 bases align to TRBD1. With 8 bases clipped from V and 5 bases from J, the junction kept 16 bases outside the gene matches. Per the germline V gene, CDR1 is SNHLY and CDR2 is FYNNEI. The CDR3 runs to 16 residues. The CDR3 DNA reads as TGTGCCAGCCTAGGGAACAGGGGGACCCCTGGATATGGCTACACCTTC. Translated, it gives CASLGNRGTPGYGYTF.